The 28 T cell receptor beta chains given below trace back to one sample, sequenced in a study of cytomegalovirus exposure and HLA in healthy donors. The PCR used 60 Vbeta and 13 Jbeta primers. Data came from immunoSEQ multiplex PCR; TCRdb stores just in-frame clones and leaves some out. The table includes some 130,000 clones, about 80% detected once. The sequenced sample consisted of PBMCs. These receptor sequences come from a human donor in good health.

This chain uses TRBV7-8 with TRBJ2-7; 12 positions match TRBD2. The CDR3 extends over 15 amino acids. Germline values: CDR1 SGHVS, CDR2 FQNEAQ. The junction had 8 bases not matched to a gene; V was cut back by 6 bases and J by 5 bases. CDR3 bases: TGTGCCAGCAGAACTCTAGCGGGGGGGTTCAACGAGCAGTACTTC. It translates to CASRTLAGGFNEQYF.

V and J are TRBV5-1 and TRBJ2-2, with a weak D call TRBD2 (6 bases). CDR3 size: 16 residues. V lost 4 bases, J lost 7 bases, and 20 bases lay in between. The germline gives CDR1 SGHRS, CDR2 YFSETQ. The chain's CDR3 is CASSQRGGFDDGELFF. The CDR3 DNA is TGCGCCAGCAGCCAAAGGGGAGGTTTCGACGACGGGGAGCTGTTTTTT.

V is TRBV9 and J is TRBJ1-4; D gene uncertain. Germline V lookup: CDR1 SGDLS, CDR2 YYNGEE. The V end was cut by 0 bases, the J end by 7 bases, with 7 bases between. This CDR3 region has 13 residues. This CDR3 is CASSVGTAEKLFF. As DNA, the CDR3 is TGTGCCAGCAGCGTAGGTACAGCTGAAAAACTGTTTTTT. Full variable domain (outside the CDR3, taken from reference TRBV9 and TRBJ1-4): DSGVTQTPKHLITATGQRVTLRCSPRSGDLSVYWYQQSLDQGLQFLIQYYNGEERAKGNILERFSAQQFPDLHSELNLSSLELGDSALYFCASSVGTAEKLFFGSGTQLSVL.

In its sample, this clone was seen a few times. The genes are TRBV28 and TRBJ1-6, with 8 bases identical to TRBD1. This CDR3 contains 13 residues. The ends lost 8 bases at V and 8 bases at J; junction bases unmatched: 5. Germline V gives CDR1 MDHEN, CDR2 SYDVKM. The DNA for the CDR3 is TGTGCCAGCGAGACAGGGGATTATTCACCCCTCCACTTT. This sequence encodes CASETGDYSPLHF.

The chain employs TRBV19 and TRBJ1-2; tentatively, D is TRBD1 (5 bases). This CDR3 comprises 14 residues. Germline loops: CDR1 LNHDA, CDR2 SQIVND (reference sequence). Trimming stripped 2 bases from V and 7 bases from J, with 14 bases between. Here the CDR3 DNA reads TGTGCCAGTAGTATAACTGGCAGGGAGGGTGGCTACACCTTC. Protein product: CASSITGREGGYTF.

The rearrangement links TRBV7-6 to TRBJ2-1; 9 bases match TRBD1. CDR3 length equals 16 residues. In germline, CDR1 is SGHVS, CDR2 FNYEAQ. The trim removed 2 bases at V and 4 bases at J, leaving 6 bases unmatched. CDR3 nucleotides: TGTGCCAGCAGCTTAACAGGGGGCGGTGGTTACAATGAGCAGTTCTTC. It specifies CASSLTGGGGYNEQFF. Combining the CDR3 with reference TRBV7-6 and TRBJ2-1 gives the whole variable domain GAGVSQSPRYKVTKRGQDVALRCDPISGHVSLYWYRQALGQGPEFLTYFNYEAQQDKSGLPNDRFSAERPEGSISTLTIQRTEQRDSAMYRCASSLTGGGGYNEQFFGPGTRLTVL.

In DNA form, the CDR3 reads TGTGCCAGCAGCGTCCAGATGAACACTGAAGCTTTCTTT. Translation: CASSVQMNTEAFF. This chain links TRBV7-8 with TRBJ1-1; D gene ambiguous. Per the germline V gene, CDR1 is SGHVS and CDR2 is FQNEAQ. V lost 5 bases and J 0 bases, leaving 7 bases between the germline ends. The CDR3 runs to 13 residues.

The chain combines TRBV5-6 with TRBJ2-5, with D tentatively TRBD1 (6 bases). The J call is uncertain, as TRBJ2-7 better fits the DNA end. Per germline, CDR1 SGHDT and CDR2 YYEEEE. This CDR3 spans 16 amino acids. The CDR3 spells CASSPHWGQNIYEQYF. The CDR3 DNA reads TGTGCCAGCAGCCCCCATTGGGGACAAAATATCTACGAGCAGTACTTC.

The J gene is TRBJ2-3, the V gene TRBV5-1; 8 bases agree with TRBD2. Germline V lookup: CDR1 SGHRS, CDR2 YFSETQ. There are 14 residues in the CDR3. V gave up 4 bases and J gave up 4 bases; unmatched junction bases: 5. The CDR3 coding sequence is TGCGCCAGCAGCGCCGGGGGGGCGGCAGATACGCAGTATTTT. This codes for CASSAGGAADTQYF.

A few counts support this clone. The chain carries TRBV19 and TRBJ1-2; 7 bases are a match to TRBD1. V was pared by 0 bases and J by 9 bases, with 7 bases of the junction left unmatched. There are 14 residues in the CDR3. CDR1 is LNHDA, CDR2 SQIVND, per germline (reference sequence). CDR3 sequence (DNA): TGTGCCAGTAGTATAGACACGGGACAGCCTCGCTACACCTTC. It codes for CASSIDTGQPRYTF. Full variable domain (missing parts from reference TRBV19 and TRBJ1-2): DGGITQSPKYLFRKEGQNVTLSCEQNLNHDAMYWYRQDPGQGLRLIYYSQIVNDFQKGDIAEGYSVSREKKESFPLTVTSAQKNPTAFYLCASSIDTGQPRYTFGSGTRLTVV.

This clone was found once. The chain is built from TRBV19 and TRBJ1-2; 8 nucleotides match TRBD1. J was trimmed by 7 bases and V by 10 bases; bases with no gene match: 8. The length of the CDR3 is 12 residues. The V gene's germline CDR1 is LNHDA and CDR2 SQIVND (reference sequence). The CDR3 spells CATETGEVGYTF. The CDR3 DNA follows: TGTGCCACAGAGACAGGGGAGGTTGGCTACACCTTC.

This clone occurred a few times. V usage is TRBV4-2 and J usage is TRBJ1-4, with D hard to call. The CDR3 extends over 16 amino acids. Between the trimmed V and J ends, which lost 1 base and 7 bases, there was a span of 16 bases. The germline gives CDR1 LGHNA, CDR2 YNFKEQ. CDR3 coding DNA: TGTGCCAGCAGCCAAGTATTTGTAGATGAAAGTGAAAAACTGTTTTTT. This sequence encodes CASSQVFVDESEKLFF.

The V call is TRBV28, the J call TRBJ2-7, with a weak D call TRBD2 (6 bases). V dropped 2 bases and J dropped 4 bases, with 6 bases sitting between them. This CDR3 has 12 residues. Germline-derived CDR1 and CDR2 are MDHEN and SYDVKM. CDR3: CASSLRGYEQYF. Here the CDR3 DNA reads TGTGCCAGCAGTTTACGGGGGTACGAGCAGTACTTC.

The J gene is TRBJ2-6, the V gene TRBV4-1, with a tentative D call TRBD1 (5 bases). Per the germline V gene, CDR1 is MGHRA and CDR2 is YSYEKL. V was trimmed by 0 bases and J by 3 bases, leaving 12 bases between them. This CDR3 region has 17 residues. The CDR3 sequence: CASSQDGAAFGANVLTF. In DNA, the CDR3 is TGCGCCAGCAGCCAAGATGGGGCCGCGTTTGGGGCCAACGTCCTGACTTTC.

This chain connects TRBV10-3 to TRBJ2-3, with a weak D call TRBD2 (6 bases). Germline V gives CDR1 ENHRY, CDR2 SYGVKD. V lost 9 bases to trimming and J lost 0 bases, with 7 bases between them. This CDR3 spans 12 amino acids. The DNA of the CDR3 is TGTGCCATACGGGAGAGCACAGATACGCAGTATTTT. This codes for CAIRESTDTQYF.

This clone has just a few counts. The genes are TRBV19 and TRBJ1-5; TRBD1 aligns across 7 bases. Germline-derived CDR1 and CDR2 are LNHDA and SQIVND (reference sequence). V lost 8 bases to trimming and J lost 3 bases; unmatched junction nucleotides: 7. This CDR3 is 14 amino acids long. The DNA of the CDR3 is TGTGCCAGTGATCGGGACAGCCTCAATCAGCCCCAGCATTTT. Encoded protein: CASDRDSLNQPQHF.

The chain couples TRBV5-6 to TRBJ2-1; 11 bases map to TRBD2. Germline assignment: CDR1 SGHDT and CDR2 YYEEEE. The V gene end was trimmed by 3 bases and the J gene end by 4 bases; junction bases not matched to a gene: 6. There are 16 residues in the CDR3. CDR3 loop: CASSSRRLAGYNEQFF. The CDR3, as DNA: TGTGCCAGCAGCTCGCGTAGACTAGCGGGATACAATGAGCAGTTCTTC.

The J gene is TRBJ2-5, the V gene TRBV6-5; 8 nucleotides agree with TRBD2. The CDR3 runs to 16 residues. V gave up 0 bases and J gave up 2 bases; unmatched junction bases: 5. Per germline, CDR1 MNHEY and CDR2 SVGAGI. CDR3: CASSYSSAGGQETQYF. DNA for the CDR3: TGTGCCAGCAGTTACTCGAGCGCGGGGGGTCAAGAGACCCAGTACTTC.

The V call is TRBV29-1, the J call TRBJ1-1, with 8 positions matching TRBD1. The germline gives CDR1 SQVTM, CDR2 ANQGSEA. The CDR3 is 13 amino acids. Trimming cost V 4 bases and J 4 bases; bases outside gene matches: 5. In DNA form, the CDR3 reads TGCAGCGTTGGTGACAGGGGTTTCACTGAAGCTTTCTTT. Protein: CSVGDRGFTEAFF.

The chain is built from TRBV2 and TRBJ2-7; 13 bases are shared with TRBD2. V shed 3 bases and J 4 bases; nucleotides not matched to a gene: 3. The germline V gene encodes CDR1 SNHLY and CDR2 FYNNEI. The CDR3 has 15 residues. CDR3 sequence reads: CASSEPGLAGYEQYF. CDR3 in DNA: TGTGCCAGCAGTGAGCCGGGACTAGCGGGGTACGAGCAGTACTTC.

The rearrangement links TRBV21-1 to TRBJ2-2; the D call in the table, TRBD2, was not verified against the DNA. TRBV21-1 is termed a pseudogene. CDR3 length: 19 residues. The CDR3 reads CASSKWQRGVLRNTGELFF. CDR3 in DNA: TGTGCCAGCAGCAAGTGGCAGCGGGGGGTCCTAAGGAACACCGGGGAGCTGTTTTTT.

This clone has a single count. The genes are TRBV14 and TRBJ1-2; 9 nucleotides match TRBD1. The CDR3 runs 13 residues. The germline V gene encodes CDR1 SGHDN and CDR2 FVKESK. The J segment lost 6 bases and the V segment lost 4 bases, leaving 3 bases of the junction unmatched. CDR3 in DNA: TGTGCCAGCAGCCCCGGACAGGGGAATGGCTACACCTTC. Protein sequence: CASSPGQGNGYTF.

The chain joins TRBV7-8 to TRBJ1-5; D is perhaps TRBD1 (6 bases). This CDR3 has 15 amino acids. V was cut by 5 bases and J by 3 bases, with 14 bases left in between. Per germline, CDR1 SGHVS and CDR2 FQNEAQ. Written as DNA, the CDR3 is TGTGCCAGCAGCAGGACAGAACTCAACAATCAGCCCCAGCATTTT. The encoded protein is CASSRTELNNQPQHF.

The V call is TRBV5-6, the J call TRBJ2-1, with D tentatively TRBD1 (5 bases). Trimming pared 2 bases from V and 10 bases from J, leaving 19 bases between. This CDR3 contains 15 residues. Per germline, CDR1 SGHDT and CDR2 YYEEEE. This chain's CDR3 is CASSLFEQVLQEQFF. The CDR3 nucleotides are TGTGCCAGCAGCTTATTCGAACAGGTACTCCAGGAGCAGTTCTTC.

The V and J genes are TRBV5-6 and TRBJ1-5; a weak D match, TRBD1 (5 bases). Germline values: CDR1 SGHDT, CDR2 YYEEEE. The CDR3 contains 13 residues. V lost 1 base and J lost 5, with 7 bases in between. The CDR3 bases are TGTGCCAGCAGCTTGCAGGGCCATCAGCCCCAGCATTTT. It specifies CASSLQGHQPQHF.

The V and J genes are TRBV10-2 and TRBJ1-5; D is ambiguous. V was cut by 3 bases and J by 0 bases, with 6 bases left in between. Germline V gene lookup returns CDR1 WSHSY and CDR2 SAAADI. The CDR3 loop spans 14 amino acids. The CDR3 DNA reads as TGCGCCAGCAGTGACAGTTATAGCAATCAGCCCCAGCATTTT. Translated, it gives CASSDSYSNQPQHF.

J is TRBJ1-1 and V is TRBV7-6, with 9 positions matching TRBD1. Trimming took 0 bases from V and 1 from J; bases not matched to a gene: 6. Germline CDR1 and CDR2: SGHVS and FNYEAQ. The CDR3 spans 17 residues. CDR3: CASSLASTGGGNTEAFF. In DNA, the CDR3 is TGTGCCAGCAGCTTAGCATCGACAGGGGGGGGGAACACTGAAGCTTTCTTT. Drawing the rest from reference TRBV7-6 and TRBJ1-1, the complete variable domain is GAGVSQSPRYKVTKRGQDVALRCDPISGHVSLYWYRQALGQGPEFLTYFNYEAQQDKSGLPNDRFSAERPEGSISTLTIQRTEQRDSAMYRCASSLASTGGGNTEAFFGQGTRLTVV.

Comments on this clone: An end of the junction differs from the germline gene, which may be a read error. The chain uses TRBV9 and TRBJ2-7; D ambiguous. Germline CDR1 reads SGDLS; CDR2 reads YYNGEE. The CDR3 spans 13 residues. CDR3 residues: CASSPRDSHEQYF. Here the CDR3 DNA reads TGTGCCAGCAGCCCACGAGACTCCCACGAGCAGTACTTC. The full variable domain, rest sourced from reference TRBV9 and TRBJ2-7, is DSGVTQTPKHLITATGQRVTLRCSPRSGDLSVYWYQQSLDQGLQFLIQYYNGEERAKGNILERFSAQQFPDLHSELNLSSLELGDSALYFCASSPRDSHEQYFGPGTRLTVT.